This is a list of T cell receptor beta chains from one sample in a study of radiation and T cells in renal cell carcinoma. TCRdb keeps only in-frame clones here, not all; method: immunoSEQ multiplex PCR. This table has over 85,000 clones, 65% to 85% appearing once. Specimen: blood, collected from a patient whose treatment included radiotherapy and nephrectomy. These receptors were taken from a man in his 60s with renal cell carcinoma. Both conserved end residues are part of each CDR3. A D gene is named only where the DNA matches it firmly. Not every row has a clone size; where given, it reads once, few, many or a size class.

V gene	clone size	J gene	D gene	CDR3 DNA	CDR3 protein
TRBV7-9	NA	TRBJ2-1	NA	TGTGCCAGCAGCTTATTGCAGGGATCCTACAATGAGCAGTTCTTC	CASSLLQGSYNEQFF
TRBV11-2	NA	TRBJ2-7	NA	TGTGCCAGCAGCCGTTGGGGCAATTCCTACGAGCAGTACTTC	CASSRWGNSYEQYF
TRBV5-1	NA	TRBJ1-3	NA	TGCGCCAGCAGCCCGTTCAGGGGACGCGGAAACACCATATATTTT	CASSPFRGRGNTIYF
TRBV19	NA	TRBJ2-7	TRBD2	TGTGCCAGTAGTGCCGGACTAGCGGGATTTTACGAGCAGTACTTC	CASSAGLAGFYEQYF
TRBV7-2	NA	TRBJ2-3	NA	TGTGCCAGCAGCCTCCGTCGAACAGATACGCAGTATTTT	CASSLRRTDTQYF
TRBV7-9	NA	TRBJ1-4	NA	TGTGCCAGCAGTAGGACAACTAATGAAAAACTGTTTTTT	CASSRTTNEKLFF
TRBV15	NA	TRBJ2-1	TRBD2	TGTGCCACCAGCAGAGATCAGGGACTAGCGGGAGTCTCGCAGTTCTTC	CATSRDQGLAGVSQFF
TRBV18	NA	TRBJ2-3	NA	TGTGCCAGCTCACCGCTGACCGGGGCGTCCAGCACAGATACGCAGTATTTT	CASSPLTGASSTDTQYF
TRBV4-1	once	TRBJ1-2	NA	TGCGCCAGCAGGGGGCCAGGGGTTACTAACTATGGCTACACCTTC	CASRGPGVTNYGYTF
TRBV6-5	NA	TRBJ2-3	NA	TGTGCCAGCAGCGTGCAAGGCACAGATACGCAGTATTTT	CASSVQGTDTQYF
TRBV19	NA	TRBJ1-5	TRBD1	TGTGCCAGTACCCTCACAGGGGCCTTTGTTCCCCAGCATTTT	CASTLTGAFVPQHF
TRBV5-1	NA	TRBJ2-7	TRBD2	TGCGCCAGCAGCGTCGTAGCGGGGGGGACCTACGAGCAGTACTTC	CASSVVAGGTYEQYF
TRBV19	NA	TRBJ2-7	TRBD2	TGTGCCAGTAGCCGACAGGGGACTAGCGGGAGGGGAGCCTACGAGCAGTACTTC	CASSRQGTSGRGAYEQYF
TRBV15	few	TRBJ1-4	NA	TGTGCCACCAGCAGAGATCCTCCCGGGGGGAGTACGACTAATGAAAAACTGTTTTTT	CATSRDPPGGSTTNEKLFF
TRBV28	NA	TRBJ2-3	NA	TGTGCCAGCAGTTTTCTCTGGAGCACAGATACGCAGTATTTT	CASSFLWSTDTQYF
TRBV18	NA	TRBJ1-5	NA	TGTGCCAGCTCACCAGGGGGAAATAGCAATCAGCCCCAGCATTTT	CASSPGGNSNQPQHF
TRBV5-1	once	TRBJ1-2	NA	TGCGCCAGCAGCTTGGCTTCGCCTAGAGGCTACACCTTC	CASSLASPRGYTF